Included here is one TCR beta chain sequence, with context. TCRdb's table, derived via immunoSEQ multiplex PCR, lists solely in-frame clones and lacks some. Counted here are 150,000 to 200,000 clones, approximately 90% occurring once; the ten biggest clones make up 4.4%. The data are from a study of T cell responses to AZD1222 COVID-19 vaccine. The CDR3 runs to 13 residues. Germline loops: CDR1 SGHNT, CDR2 YYREEE (reference sequence). Trimming cost V 4 bases and J 10 bases, with 12 bases left between them. The sample consisted of peripheral blood, taken on day 0 of AZD1222 vaccination. The TCR comes from an adult in good health. The chain couples TRBV5-4 to TRBJ1-6; maybe TRBD1 (5 bases). The CDR3 DNA sequence: TGTGCCAGCAGCCTCTCGTGGGACTCACCCCTCCACTTT. As protein: CASSLSWDSPLHF.